The T cell receptor (beta chain) described here comes from a study of blood T cell repertoires in COVID-19. Study context: PBMCs, B-cell-depleted T cells, or T cells were the source of the cDNA or gDNA that made up the material.

The CDR3 has 13 residues. CDR1 MDHEN and CDR2 SYDVKM come from the germline V gene. TCRdb's table, derived via immunoSEQ multiplex PCR, lists solely in-frame clones and lacks some. Of tens of thousands of clones listed, 65% to 90% are singletons. Sequenced sample: peripheral blood. This receptor was taken from a man aged 55-75 years with acute or convalescent COVID-19. The chain recombines TRBV28 with TRBJ1-1, with D hard to call. The CDR3 DNA sequence: TGTACGAGCGGCTACCTCTTGAACACTGAAGCTTTCTTT. Residues: CTSGYLLNTEAFF.